This paragraph covers one TCR beta chain sequence. CDR1 LNHDA and CDR2 SQIVND come from the germline V gene (reference sequence). The CDR3 loop spans 13 amino acids. Deletions cut 11 bases from V and 3 bases from J, with 13 bases between. The entry originates in a study of blood T cell repertoires in COVID-19. Study-level information: COVID-19 samples collected from the United States, Italy and Spain covered acute and convalescent phases.

This table comes from immunoSEQ multiplex PCR, and its TCRdb copy is limited to in-frame clones, with some not included. Seen here are more than 300,000 clones, 86% observed once, and the top ten hold about 4.2%. Sequenced input: PBMCs or T cells enriched from blood (not recorded which). The chain has TRBV19 and TRBJ2-2, with D possibly being TRBD2 (5 bases). This receptor was obtained from a young man who had recovered from COVID-19. This CDR3 is CASTGWDTGELFF. CDR3 DNA: TGTGCCTCTACGGGGTGGGACACCGGGGAGCTGTTTTTT.